This T cell receptor beta chain was profiled in a study of blood T cell repertoires in COVID-19. Study-level information: Samples representing acute and convalescent COVID-19 were sourced from the United States, Italy and Spain. From T cells, B-cell-depleted T cells, or PBMCs came the material, which was cDNA or gDNA.

Authors' data handling: Reference gene primer amplification yielded estimated nucleated cell counts. Assay used: immunoSEQ multiplex PCR; TCRdb lists only in-frame clones, some missing. V, J and clone size were drawn from that table, and D and trimming were deduced from the DNA. The table records roughly 95,000 clones, 84% of them present only once. The TCR originated in a human donor in a cohort sampled during active COVID-19. Sequencing used peripheral blood.

The CDR3 nucleotides read TGTGCCAGCAGCCCGGGTGTGGGCTATGGCTACACCTTC. Translated: CASSPGVGYGYTF. This rearrangement joins TRBV6-6 to TRBJ1-2; D call uncertain. V lost 6 bases and J lost 4, with 12 bases in between. Germline CDR1 reads MNHNY; CDR2 reads SVGAGI (reference sequence). The CDR3 has 13 residues.